This T cell receptor (beta chain) was identified in a study of graft-versus-host responses after intestinal transplantation. Across the whole study: Each recipient received a multivisceral, liver-intestinal, or isolated intestinal graft. For two to four years after anti-thymocyte globulin induction, all recipients took tacrolimus and steroids.

A note on this clone: Its specificity is unknown.

TCRdb's copy holds only in-frame clones and misses some; the assay was immunoSEQ multiplex PCR. Of around 120,000 clones in the sample, 85% to 95% were seen once. Broader study findings: GvH clones were identified in recipient marrow, with some first appearing in ileum or blood.

The CDR3 sequence is 14 residues long. Germline assignment: CDR1 MDHEN and CDR2 SYDVKM. Between the trimmed V and J ends, which lost 8 bases and 4 bases, there was a span of 15 bases. The sample here was unstimulated CD8+ T cells sorted from spleen or lymph node cells, taken before intestinal transplant. The TCR sequence derives from a human donor who received an intestinal transplant. J is TRBJ2-1 and V is TRBV28; D may be TRBD1 (6 bases). The chain's CDR3 is CASGTSYPYNEQFF. As DNA, the CDR3 is TGTGCCAGCGGGACATCTTACCCGTACAATGAGCAGTTCTTC.